The 14 T cell receptor beta chains below come from one sample, sequenced in a study of OX40 agonist ivuxolimab in advanced cancers. Produced via immunoSEQ multiplex PCR; TCRdb's table is partial and in-frame only. The sample has 70,000 or so clones, 80% to 95% seen once. The sequencing here drew on CD4+ or CD8+ T cells sorted from blood, taken in a trial of the OX40 agonist ivuxolimab. The receptors were gathered from an adult with an advanced solid tumor such as melanoma, head and neck, liver or kidney cancer.

V usage is TRBV27 and J usage is TRBJ1-2; 8 bases align to TRBD1. With V trimmed by 4 bases and J by 4 bases, 14 bases remained unmatched. The germline CDR1 and CDR2 sequences are MNHEY and SMNVEV (reference sequence). The CDR3 extends over 17 amino acids. The CDR3 DNA is TGTGCCAGCAGTTCTCTGTTTGGTGGGACAGGTACCTATGGCTACACCTTC. This codes for CASSSLFGGTGTYGYTF.

The chain employs TRBV4-1 and TRBJ2-3, with 13 positions matching TRBD2. The CDR3 extends over 14 amino acids. Germline loops: CDR1 MGHRA, CDR2 YSYEKL. V lost 6 bases and J lost 6; bases outside the gene matches: 3. CDR3 sequence (DNA): TGCGCCAGCAGGGGGACTAGCGGGGCGGATACGCAGTATTTT. Protein: CASRGTSGADTQYF.

The V gene is TRBV2, the J gene TRBJ2-1; tentatively, D is TRBD1 (5 bases). CDR1 is SNHLY, CDR2 FYNNEI, per germline. V shed 7 bases and J shed 8 bases, with 15 bases lying between them. The CDR3 covers 13 residues. CDR3: CASKMGPGDEQFF. The DNA for the CDR3 is TGTGCCAGCAAGATGGGGCCTGGGGATGAGCAGTTCTTC. Full variable domain (missing parts from reference TRBV2 and TRBJ2-1): EPEVTQTPSHQVTQMGQEVILRCVPISNHLYFYWYRQILGQKVEFLVSFYNNEISEKSEIFDDQFSVERPDGSNFTLKIRSTKLEDSAMYFCASKMGPGDEQFFGPGTRLTVL.

V gene TRBV9 combines with J gene TRBJ2-7, with D perhaps given as TRBD1 or TRBD2 (5 bases each). The CDR3 extends over 14 amino acids. Germline V CDR1 and CDR2: SGDLS, YYNGEE. Deletions cut 4 bases from V and 2 bases from J, with 13 bases between. The CDR3 loop reads CASSPRGATYEQYF. The CDR3 region has the DNA TGTGCCAGCAGCCCCCGAGGGGCAACCTACGAGCAGTACTTC.

This sequence joins TRBV13 and TRBJ2-7; no definite D call. The CDR3 length is 12 residues. Trimming removed 0 bases from V and 7 bases from J, with 7 bases in between. CDR1 PRHDT and CDR2 FYEKMQ come from the germline V gene (reference sequence). The CDR3 sequence is CASSLGVREQYF. For the CDR3, the DNA is TGTGCCAGCAGCTTAGGGGTAAGGGAGCAGTACTTC.

The chain employs TRBV6-1 and TRBJ2-5, with D possibly being TRBD2 (6 bases). This CDR3 has 15 residues. The V and J ends lost 1 base and 2 bases respectively, with 11 bases between them. The V gene's germline CDR1 is MNHNS and CDR2 SASEGT. The CDR3 nucleotides read TGTGCCAGCAGTGAAGGGGAGGCCTGGCAAGAGACCCAGTACTTC. Encoded protein: CASSEGEAWQETQYF.

This clone was recorded only once. This chain links TRBV29-1 with TRBJ1-1; D is possibly TRBD1 (5 bases). Germline lookup yields CDR1 SQVTM and CDR2 ANQGSEA. The CDR3 is 16 amino acids. Trimming pared 7 bases from V and 1 base from J, leaving 22 bases between. In DNA form, the CDR3 reads TGCAGCGGCATTTTACCAGGCGACAGCCAGAACACTGAAGCTTTCTTT. Residues: CSGILPGDSQNTEAFF. Full variable domain (outside the CDR3, taken from reference TRBV29-1 and TRBJ1-1): SAVISQKPSRDICQRGTSLTIQCQVDSQVTMMFWYRQQPGQSLTLIATANQGSEATYESGFVIDKFPISRPNLTFSTLTVSNMSPEDSSIYLCSGILPGDSQNTEAFFGQGTRLTVV.

This chain uses TRBV4-1 with TRBJ1-1; a possible D gene is TRBD1 (5 bases). From germline, CDR1 is MGHRA and CDR2 YSYEKL. The V end was cut by 8 bases, the J end by 0 bases, with 13 bases between. The CDR3 extends over 14 amino acids. CDR3 residues: CASAVGTVNTEAFF. CDR3 in DNA: TGCGCCAGCGCGGTGGGGACGGTGAACACTGAAGCTTTCTTT.

The genes are TRBV12-5 and TRBJ2-1; D gene ambiguous. The CDR3 sequence is 12 residues long. Trimming removed 6 bases from V and 6 bases from J, with 9 bases in between. The germline CDR1 and CDR2 sequences are LGHNT and FRNRAP. In DNA form, the CDR3 reads TGTGCTAGTGGCCTTTCCCTCAATGAGCAGTTCTTC. This encodes CASGLSLNEQFF. The variable domain in full, with the rest retrieved from reference TRBV12-5 and TRBJ2-1, is DARVTQTPRHKVTEMGQEVTMRCQPILGHNTVFWYRQTMMQGLELLAYFRNRAPLDDSGMPKDRFSAEMPDATLATLKIQPSEPRDSAVYFCASGLSLNEQFFGPGTRLTVL.

V and J are TRBV29-1 and TRBJ1-2; TRBD1 is a possible D gene (5 bases). Germline V gene lookup returns CDR1 SQVTM and CDR2 ANQGSEA. This CDR3 spans 12 amino acids. Trimming cost V 8 bases and J 4 bases, with 14 bases left between them. The CDR3 sequence: CSRTQSLYGYTF. DNA of the CDR3: TGCAGCCGGACACAGAGCCTCTATGGCTACACCTTC.

This rearrangement joins TRBV4-3 to TRBJ2-3, with 11 positions matching TRBD2. In germline, CDR1 is LGHNA, CDR2 YSLEER. V lost 0 bases to trimming and J lost 1 base; unmatched junction nucleotides: 12. The CDR3 sequence is 20 residues long. CDR3 DNA sequence: TGCGCCAGCAGCCAAGATGGCCCCGGACTAGCGGGTTGGCGCACAGATACGCAGTATTTT. Translated, it gives CASSQDGPGLAGWRTDTQYF.

The chain links TRBV7-8 to TRBJ2-1; D remains ambiguous. Germline V CDR1 and CDR2: SGHVS, FQNEAQ. The CDR3 sequence is 16 residues long. Between the trimmed V and J ends, which lost 5 bases and 5 bases, there was a span of 19 bases. The CDR3 sequence: CASSPPSWRPDNEQFF. The CDR3 nucleotides are TGTGCCAGCAGCCCCCCCTCATGGCGACCCGACAATGAGCAGTTCTTC.

The chain links TRBV21-1 to TRBJ2-1; the table's TRBD1 call for D was not verified on the DNA. TRBV21-1 is described as a pseudogene. The length of the CDR3 is 20 residues. The CDR3 sequence is CASSKRFGRLTQPSYNEQFF. The CDR3 DNA follows: TGTGCCAGCAGCAAACGATTCGGCAGGTTAACCCAACCCTCCTACAATGAGCAGTTCTTC.

V is TRBV13 and J is TRBJ2-7, with TRBD2 matching over 11 bases. Germline V gene lookup returns CDR1 PRHDT and CDR2 FYEKMQ (reference sequence). This CDR3 contains 17 residues. The ends lost 0 bases at V and 5 bases at J; junction bases unmatched: 9. The CDR3, as DNA: TGTGCCAGCAGCTTAGGTCTGACTAGCGGGGTAGGCAACGAGCAGTACTTC. As protein: CASSLGLTSGVGNEQYF.